The rows below give T cell receptor beta chains drawn from one sample of a study of cytomegalovirus exposure and HLA in healthy donors. The table came from immunoSEQ multiplex PCR; TCRdb's copy has only in-frame clones and leaves some out. The sample has 75,000 to 100,000 clones; roughly two thirds are singletons. Sequencing was performed on PBMCs. The receptors were sampled from a female donor in good health and CMV-seronegative. CDR3s include the opening cysteine and the closing phenylalanine or tryptophan. The order of the fields is J gene, D gene, V gene, clone size, CDR3 protein, CDR3 DNA. A D gene is named only where the DNA matches it firmly. Size tells how often a clone was seen (once, few, many) or the class of an expanded clone, and some rows leave it out.

>TRBJ1-2|.|TRBV6-5|.
CASSYSGQNYGYTF
TGTGCCAGCAGTTACTCTGGACAGAACTATGGCTACACCTTC
>TRBJ2-7|TRBD2|TRBV6-5|.
CASRTSGAYEQYF
TGTGCCAGCAGGACTAGCGGGGCCTACGAGCAGTACTTC
>TRBJ2-5|TRBD1|TRBV6-7|.
CASSYSGQGQETQYF
TGTGCCAGCAGTTACTCGGGACAGGGGCAAGAGACCCAGTACTTC
>TRBJ2-7|TRBD2|TRBV11-2|.
CASSLVGGRVGSHEQYF
TGTGCCAGCAGCTTAGTCGGCGGGAGGGTAGGGTCCCACGAGCAGTACTTC
>TRBJ2-7|TRBD1|TRBV4-1|.
CASSQLPTGIHEQYF
TGCGCCAGCAGCCAACTCCCGACAGGGATCCACGAGCAGTACTTC
>TRBJ2-5|TRBD2|TRBV2|.
CASSVGSVVSGRQETQYF
TGTGCCAGCAGTGTTGGAAGCGTGGTTAGCGGGAGACAAGAGACCCAGTACTTC
>TRBJ2-2|TRBD2|TRBV28|.
CASSSSTSGRVTGELFF
TGTGCCAGCAGTTCCTCGACTAGCGGGAGAGTTACCGGGGAGCTGTTTTTT
>TRBJ1-2|TRBD1|TRBV7-2|few
CASSSRGPLDGYTF
TGTGCCAGCAGCTCTAGGGGGCCTCTGGATGGCTACACCTTC
>TRBJ2-1|TRBD1|TRBV2|.
CASIPQGASYNEQFF
TGTGCCAGCATCCCCCAGGGGGCCTCCTACAATGAGCAGTTCTTC
>TRBJ2-7|TRBD1|TRBV2|.
CASSRTGIPYEQYF
TGTGCCAGCAGTCGGACAGGGATTCCCTACGAGCAGTACTTC
>TRBJ2-3|.|TRBV11-2|.
CASSLRDTQYF
TGTGCCAGCAGCTTACGGGATACGCAGTATTTT
>TRBJ2-1|.|TRBV7-6|.
CASSPAQGIHNEQFF
TGTGCCAGCAGCCCAGCGCAGGGGATCCACAATGAGCAGTTCTTC
>TRBJ2-1|TRBD2|TRBV15|.
CATSRDRTSDSYEQFF
TGTGCCACCAGCAGAGATCGAACTAGCGATAGCTATGAGCAGTTCTTC
>TRBJ1-3|TRBD1|TRBV7-2|.
CASSFTGGAGNTIYF
TGTGCCAGCAGCTTTACAGGGGGAGCTGGAAACACCATATATTTT
>TRBJ2-7|.|TRBV19|.
CASSSGVSYEQYF
TGTGCCAGTAGTAGCGGGGTCTCCTACGAGCAGTACTTC
>TRBJ2-7|.|TRBV27|.
CASSLNADVRAYEQYF
TGTGCCAGCAGTTTAAACGCAGACGTGAGGGCCTACGAGCAGTACTTC
>TRBJ2-7|.|TRBV28|.
CASRPGVSYEQYF
TGTGCCAGCAGACCGGGGGTCTCCTACGAGCAGTACTTC
>TRBJ2-1|.|TRBV11-3|.
CASLGQGIYNEQFF
TGTGCCAGCTTAGGACAAGGTATCTACAATGAGCAGTTCTTC
>TRBJ1-2|TRBD1|TRBV19|.
CASSIAATGELPYGYTF
TGTGCCAGTAGTATAGCCGCGACAGGGGAACTCCCGTATGGCTACACCTTC
>TRBJ2-3|.|TRBV5-1|once
CASSLVEGPDTQYF
TGCGCCAGCAGCTTGGTCGAGGGCCCAGATACGCAGTATTTT
>TRBJ1-2|.|TRBV7-2|.
CASSPSQGSYGYTF
TGTGCCAGCAGCCCATCACAGGGCTCCTATGGCTACACCTTC
>TRBJ1-1|.|TRBV27|.
CASSSRRSTEAFF
TGTGCCAGCAGTTCAAGAAGGAGCACTGAAGCTTTCTTT
>TRBJ1-3|.|TRBV15|.
CATSESGNTIYF
TGTGCCACCAGCGAGAGTGGAAACACCATATATTTT
>TRBJ2-5|TRBD2|TRBV6-1|once
CASSDWREGAETQYF
TGTGCCAGCAGTGATTGGCGGGAGGGTGCCGAGACCCAGTACTTC
>TRBJ1-2|.|TRBV4-1|.
CASSLGERPYGYTF
TGCGCCAGCAGCCTTGGGGAGCGCCCCTATGGCTACACCTTC
>TRBJ1-1|.|TRBV19|.
CASSTVDMNTEAFF
TGTGCCAGTAGCACTGTCGACATGAACACTGAAGCTTTCTTT
>TRBJ2-7|TRBD2|TRBV7-8|.
CASSLAASGGYEQYF
TGTGCCAGCAGCTTAGCTGCCAGCGGGGGCTACGAGCAGTACTTC
>TRBJ2-2|TRBD2|TRBV4-3|.
CASSQETGGLVGELFF
TGCGCCAGCAGCCAAGAGACGGGGGGGCTGGTCGGGGAGCTGTTTTTT
>TRBJ2-1|TRBD2|TRBV6-5|.
CASSRTRGEQFF
TGTGCCAGCAGTCGGACTAGAGGTGAGCAGTTCTTC
>TRBJ2-2|TRBD2|TRBV5-1|few
CASRPAGVLAGAGELFF
TGCGCCAGCAGACCGGCGGGGGTACTAGCGGGAGCGGGGGAGCTGTTTTTT
>TRBJ1-5|.|TRBV19|.
CASSQEGQGNQPQHF
TGTGCCAGTTCCCAGGAAGGCCAGGGCAATCAGCCCCAGCATTTT
>TRBJ1-1|.|TRBV4-1|.
CASSPTLGQMNTEAFF
TGCGCCAGCAGCCCCACTTTAGGACAGATGAACACTGAAGCTTTCTTT
>TRBJ1-1|.|TRBV6-5|.
CASRPYGEGTEAFF
TGTGCCAGCAGGCCATATGGGGAGGGCACTGAAGCTTTCTTT
>TRBJ1-2|.|TRBV11-2|few
CASSLDRGYGYTF
TGTGCCAGCAGCTTAGACAGGGGCTATGGCTACACCTTC
>TRBJ2-2|.|TRBV11-2|few
CASSPVVRDTGELFF
TGTGCCAGCAGCCCCGTGGTTCGGGACACCGGGGAGCTGTTTTTT
>TRBJ2-7|.|TRBV6-8|.
CASSYPGEKRLIYEQYF
TGTGCCAGCAGTTACCCGGGTGAAAAACGCTTAATCTACGAGCAGTACTTC
>TRBJ2-5|TRBD2|TRBV11-3|.
CASSSKREGRVETQYF
TGTGCCAGCAGCTCCAAGCGGGAGGGCCGTGTAGAGACCCAGTACTTC
>TRBJ2-7|TRBD1|TRBV5-6|few
CASSLGQHYEQYF
TGTGCCAGCAGCCTGGGACAGCACTACGAGCAGTACTTC
>TRBJ2-7|TRBD2|TRBV13|.
CASSSSGADEQYF
TGTGCCAGCAGCTCAAGCGGGGCCGACGAGCAGTACTTC
>TRBJ2-1|TRBD2|TRBV7-2|.
CASSQGLAAMDEQFF
TGTGCCAGCAGCCAGGGACTAGCGGCTATGGATGAGCAGTTCTTC
>TRBJ1-1|.|TRBV5-5|.
CASSLQRADEAFF
TGTGCCAGCAGCTTACAGAGGGCAGACGAAGCTTTCTTT
>TRBJ2-7|.|TRBV12-5|once
CASGWPRGGEQYF
TGTGCTAGTGGTTGGCCCCGGGGTGGCGAGCAGTACTTC
>TRBJ2-7|TRBD2|TRBV2|.
CASRAGTSGYTYEQYF
TGTGCCAGCAGGGCCGGGACTAGCGGGTACACCTACGAGCAGTACTTC
>TRBJ2-7|TRBD1|TRBV4-1|.
CASSSAPGQEVEQYF
TGCGCCAGCAGCTCAGCACCGGGACAGGAGGTCGAGCAGTACTTC
>TRBJ1-2|TRBD1|TRBV19|.
CASSREQGANGYTF
TGTGCCAGTAGCCGGGAACAGGGGGCTAACGGCTACACCTTC
>TRBJ1-2|TRBD1|TRBV30|few
CAWTPGGSYGYTF
TGTGCCTGGACACCAGGGGGATCTTATGGCTACACCTTC
>TRBJ2-7|TRBD2|TRBV4-3|.
CASSQVVTSGFDEQYF
TGCGCCAGCAGCCAAGTTGTGACTAGCGGGTTTGACGAGCAGTACTTC
>TRBJ2-5|.|TRBV6-6|.
CASSYLGRGTQYF
TGTGCCAGCAGTTACCTGGGCAGGGGGACCCAGTACTTC
>TRBJ1-2|.|TRBV6-5|.
CAARGTGQYYGYTF
TGTGCCGCCCGGGGAACGGGACAATACTATGGCTACACCTTC
>TRBJ2-5|TRBD2|TRBV7-2|.
CASSSIGTSLQETQYF
TGTGCCAGCAGCTCAATCGGGACTAGCCTACAAGAGACCCAGTACTTC
>TRBJ1-1|.|TRBV4-1|.
CASSQDSQGTTEAFF
TGCGCCAGCAGCCAAGATAGCCAGGGCACCACTGAAGCTTTCTTT
>TRBJ1-1|.|TRBV5-6|.
CASSSGHSEAFF
TGTGCCAGCAGCTCCGGACACTCTGAAGCTTTCTTT
>TRBJ1-6|TRBD1|TRBV6-5|once
CASSYSHRGPNSPLHF
TGTGCCAGCAGTTACTCTCACAGGGGCCCGAATTCACCCCTCCACTTT
>TRBJ1-3|TRBD1|TRBV19|few
CASSIRRQGITGNTIYF
TGTGCCAGTAGTATCCGCCGACAGGGGATAACTGGAAACACCATATATTTT
>TRBJ2-7|TRBD2|TRBV27|.
CASSFQRGGSYEQYF
TGTGCCAGCAGTTTCCAGCGGGGGGGCAGTTACGAGCAGTACTTC
>TRBJ1-4|TRBD1|TRBV7-9|.
CASSLGGQTGEKLFF
TGTGCCAGCAGCTTAGGGGGACAGACGGGTGAAAAACTGTTTTTT
>TRBJ1-1|.|TRBV19|.
CASSATGYTEAFF
TGTGCCAGTAGTGCTACAGGTTACACTGAAGCTTTCTTT